Following are 23 T cell receptor beta chains from one sample sequenced in a study of cytomegalovirus exposure and HLA in healthy donors. Assay used: immunoSEQ multiplex PCR; TCRdb lists only in-frame clones, some missing. Of about 250,000 clones listed, roughly 87% are singletons. The sample taken for sequencing was PBMCs. Source of these receptors: a man aged 18 to 30 in good health and CMV-seropositive.

CDR3 sequence (DNA): TGTGCCAGCAGCTTAGCCCCCTGGGGTTCGAGAGAGAATGAGCAGTTCTTC. Protein product: CASSLAPWGSRENEQFF. The chain uses TRBV13 and TRBJ2-1, with D uncertain. The V gene's germline CDR1 is PRHDT and CDR2 FYEKMQ (reference sequence). Between the trimmed V and J ends, which lost 1 base and 7 bases, there was a span of 20 bases. The CDR3 sequence is 17 residues long. The entire variable domain, with the rest obtained from reference TRBV13 and TRBJ2-1, is as follows: AAGVIQSPRHLIKEKRETATLKCYPIPRHDTVYWYQQGPGQDPQFLISFYEKMQSDKGSIPDRFSAQQFSDYHSELNMSSLELGDSALYFCASSLAPWGSRENEQFFGPGTRLTVL.

The chain has TRBV18 and TRBJ1-4; D might be TRBD1 (5 bases). Germline CDR1 and CDR2: KGHSH and LQKENI. There are 15 residues in the CDR3. The V and J ends lost 3 bases and 7 bases respectively, with 15 bases between them. CDR3 nucleotide sequence: TGTGCCAGCTCACCCCGGGACGCCGTGCGTGAAAAACTGTTTTTT. This translates into CASSPRDAVREKLFF.

This clone appeared many times. CDR3 region: CASSLSGLAGGRELFF. CDR3 coding DNA: TGCGCCAGCAGCTTGAGTGGCCTAGCGGGAGGCCGGGAGCTGTTTTTT. V gene TRBV5-1 combines with J gene TRBJ2-2; 11 nucleotides line up with TRBD2. V shed 1 base, J shed 9 bases, and the junction held 8 bases outside the gene matches. Germline V gene lookup returns CDR1 SGHRS and CDR2 YFSETQ. CDR3 length equals 16 residues.

This clone has a handful of counts. This chain connects TRBV5-4 to TRBJ1-2; no clear D gene. CDR1 and CDR2 (germline): SGHNT, YYREEE (reference sequence). V lost 1 base, J lost 5 bases, and 6 bases lay in between. The CDR3 totals 12 residues. CDR3 nucleotide sequence: TGTGCCAGCAGCTTGAAAGATTATGGCTACACCTTC. It codes for CASSLKDYGYTF. Complete variable domain (other parts from reference TRBV5-4 and TRBJ1-2): ETGVTQSPTHLIKTRGQQVTLRCSSQSGHNTVSWYQQALGQGPQFIFQYYREEENGRGNFPPRFSGLQFPNYSSELNVNALELDDSALYLCASSLKDYGYTFGSGTRLTVV.

The chain joins TRBV12-5 to TRBJ2-5; the D gene is possibly TRBD2 (6 bases). The V end was cut by 1 base, the J end by 5 bases, with 11 bases between. There are 14 residues in the CDR3. Germline V gene sequence: CDR1 LGHNT, CDR2 FRNRAP. CDR3 nucleotide sequence: TGTGCTAGTGGTTTGGACGGGACTTTCGAGACCCAGTACTTC. It codes for CASGLDGTFETQYF.

The rearrangement uses TRBV15 and TRBJ2-1, with D possibly matching TRBD1 (6 bases). Trimming removed 7 bases from V and 6 bases from J, with 16 bases in between. Germline CDR1 is LNHNV and CDR2 is YYDKDF (reference sequence). This CDR3 contains 14 residues. CDR3 sequence reads: CATTLDREANEQFF. CDR3 nucleotide sequence: TGTGCCACCACTTTGGACAGAGAGGCCAATGAGCAGTTCTTC.

The chain couples TRBV18 to TRBJ2-5; the D is unclear. CDR3 length: 11 residues. In germline, CDR1 is KGHSH, CDR2 LQKENI. V lost 2 bases to trimming and J lost 9 bases, with 7 bases between them. The CDR3, as DNA: TGTGCCAGCTCACCAGGGTGGGCCCAGTACTTC. Protein: CASSPGWAQYF. The full variable domain, its missing parts supplied by reference TRBV18 and TRBJ2-5, is NAGVMQNPRHLVRRRGQEARLRCSPMKGHSHVYWYRQLPEEGLKFMVYLQKENIIDESGMPKERFSAEFPKEGPSILRIQQVVRGDSAAYFCASSPGWAQYFGPGTRLLVL.

J is TRBJ2-2 and V is TRBV5-1; 9 bases agree with TRBD2. J was trimmed by 7 bases and V by 4 bases; bases with no gene match: 11. CDR3 length equals 16 residues. Germline V CDR1 and CDR2: SGHRS, YFSETQ. The CDR3: CASSPMGTSSHGELFF. DNA for the CDR3: TGCGCCAGCAGCCCGATGGGGACTAGCTCCCACGGGGAGCTGTTTTTT.

CDR3 amino acids: CATSRGGVADTEAFF. DNA of the CDR3: TGTGCCACCAGCAGAGGAGGGGTTGCCGACACTGAAGCTTTCTTT. The J gene is TRBJ1-1, the V gene TRBV15; possibly TRBD1 for D (5 bases). The V gene lost 1 base and the J gene lost 3 bases, with 12 bases spanning the gap. This CDR3 contains 15 residues. Looked up from germline, CDR1 is LNHNV and CDR2 is YYDKDF (reference sequence).

The J gene is TRBJ1-2, the V gene TRBV7-9; weak D call: TRBD1 (5 bases). CDR1 SEHNR and CDR2 FQNEAQ come from the germline V gene (reference sequence). V lost 5 bases and J lost 8, with 18 bases in between. The CDR3 loop spans 14 amino acids. The DNA for the CDR3 is TGTGCCAGCAGCGAAATCCTGCAGGGAGGCGGCTACACCTTC. Amino acid sequence: CASSEILQGGGYTF.

The chain joins TRBV11-1 to TRBJ2-7; possibly TRBD2 for D (5 bases). V lost 3 bases and J lost 5, with 11 bases in between. The CDR3 length is 13 residues. Germline V gene lookup returns CDR1 SGHAT and CDR2 FQDESV (reference sequence). The CDR3 spells CASSLSGMDEQYF. CDR3 nucleotide sequence: TGTGCCAGCAGCTTGAGCGGCATGGACGAGCAGTACTTC.

The chain recombines TRBV30 with TRBJ1-1, with D possibly being TRBD1 (6 bases). The CDR3 totals 13 residues. V lost 2 bases and J 0 bases, leaving 7 bases between the germline ends. Germline CDR1 reads GTSNPN; CDR2 reads SVGIG (reference sequence). The CDR3 DNA follows: TGTGCCTGGAGTACAGGGATGAACACTGAAGCTTTCTTT. Amino acids: CAWSTGMNTEAFF.

The chain carries TRBV18 and TRBJ2-7; D call uncertain. The CDR3 length is 15 residues. V dropped 1 base and J dropped 6 bases, with 16 bases sitting between them. Germline CDR1 KGHSH, CDR2 LQKENI. The CDR3 sequence: CASSPLIDLGGEQYF. CDR3 nucleotide sequence: TGTGCCAGCTCACCACTTATCGACCTTGGCGGCGAGCAGTACTTC.

On this clone: Other DNA sequences in the same sample also yield this CDR3. The rearrangement joins TRBV5-6 to TRBJ1-2, with D maybe TRBD1 (5 bases). In germline, CDR1 is SGHDT, CDR2 YYEEEE. This CDR3 is 13 amino acids long. Trimming removed 0 bases at V and 2 bases at J, with 5 bases between. This CDR3 is CASSLAGNYGYTF. Written as DNA, the CDR3 is TGTGCCAGCAGCTTGGCAGGGAACTATGGCTACACCTTC. Variable domain in full (rest from reference TRBV5-6 and TRBJ1-2): DAGVTQSPTHLIKTRGQQVTLRCSPKSGHDTVSWYQQALGQGPQFIFQYYEEEERQRGNFPDRFSGHQFPNYSSELNVNALLLGDSALYLCASSLAGNYGYTFGSGTRLTVV.

The chain has TRBV4-2 and TRBJ1-1, with D possibly TRBD1 on 5 matching bases. The germline V gene encodes CDR1 LGHNA and CDR2 YNFKEQ. The CDR3 consists of 15 residues. The V gene lost 4 bases and the J gene lost 0 bases, with 12 bases spanning the gap. The CDR3, as DNA: TGTGCCAGCAGCCGGACGGGGCAGATGAACACTGAAGCTTTCTTT. It specifies CASSRTGQMNTEAFF.

The chain links TRBV7-8 to TRBJ2-1; 11 nucleotides line up with TRBD2. Germline trimming cut 5 bases from V and 8 bases from J; bases unmatched to any gene: 5. The CDR3 has 14 residues. Germline V gene sequence: CDR1 SGHVS, CDR2 FQNEAQ. The CDR3: CASSTIAGGHEQFF. The CDR3 DNA reads as TGTGCCAGCAGCACTATAGCGGGAGGGCATGAGCAGTTCTTC.

V usage is TRBV5-1 and J usage is TRBJ2-6; 7 bases align to TRBD1. The CDR3 is 17 amino acids. Germline CDR1 reads SGHRS; CDR2 reads YFSETQ. The V gene end was trimmed by 3 bases and the J gene end by 4 bases; junction bases not matched to a gene: 10. CDR3 protein: CASSSSPQGSGANVLTF. The CDR3 DNA sequence: TGCGCCAGCAGCTCCTCCCCACAGGGGTCCGGGGCCAACGTCCTGACTTTC.

V gene TRBV5-1 combines with J gene TRBJ2-1; 9 bases are a match to TRBD2. This CDR3 region has 14 residues. J was trimmed by 5 bases and V by 0 bases; bases with no gene match: 0. Germline CDR1 reads SGHRS; CDR2 reads YFSETQ. CDR3 nucleotide sequence: TGCGCCAGCAGCTTGGGGACTAGCGACAATGAGCAGTTCTTC. Translating it yields CASSLGTSDNEQFF.

V is TRBV29-1 and J is TRBJ2-7; D remains ambiguous. Trimming took 0 bases from V and 6 from J, leaving 9 bases between them. CDR1 is SQVTM, CDR2 ANQGSEA, per germline. CDR3 size: 12 residues. CDR3 protein: CSVEDSSREQYF. In nucleotides, the CDR3 is TGCAGCGTTGAAGATTCCTCCCGCGAGCAGTACTTC.

This chain connects TRBV5-1 to TRBJ2-2; 9 bases align to TRBD1. CDR1 is SGHRS and CDR2 is YFSETQ in the germline V gene. The junction had 3 bases not matched to a gene; V was cut back by 3 bases and J by 3 bases. This CDR3 contains 15 residues. DNA for the CDR3: TGCGCCAGCAGCTGGGGGACAGGGCACACCGGGGAGCTGTTTTTT. It yields the protein CASSWGTGHTGELFF.

The rearrangement uses TRBV29-1 and TRBJ2-3; D gene ambiguous. Germline lookup yields CDR1 SQVTM and CDR2 ANQGSEA. Trimming pared 3 bases from V and 6 bases from J, leaving 16 bases between. The CDR3 is 14 residues long. The CDR3 is CSVEETLTTDTQYF. The CDR3 DNA is TGCAGCGTTGAGGAGACTTTGACAACGGATACGCAGTATTTT.

The chain joins TRBV4-1 to TRBJ1-2; tentatively, D is TRBD1 (5 bases). V lost 2 bases, J lost 0 bases, and 13 bases lay in between. This CDR3 has 16 amino acids. The germline V gene has CDR1 MGHRA and CDR2 YSYEKL. In nucleotides, the CDR3 is TGCGCCAGCAGCCAAACGGATGCGACAGCTAACTATGGCTACACCTTC. Its protein is CASSQTDATANYGYTF.

The chain recombines TRBV30 with TRBJ2-3, with D unclear. Germline values: CDR1 GTSNPN, CDR2 SVGIG (reference sequence). The CDR3 covers 13 residues. The V and J ends lost 4 bases and 3 bases respectively, with 11 bases between them. CDR3 nucleotide sequence: TGTGCCTGGACTCTCCATGGTACAGATACGCAGTATTTT. Its protein is CAWTLHGTDTQYF.